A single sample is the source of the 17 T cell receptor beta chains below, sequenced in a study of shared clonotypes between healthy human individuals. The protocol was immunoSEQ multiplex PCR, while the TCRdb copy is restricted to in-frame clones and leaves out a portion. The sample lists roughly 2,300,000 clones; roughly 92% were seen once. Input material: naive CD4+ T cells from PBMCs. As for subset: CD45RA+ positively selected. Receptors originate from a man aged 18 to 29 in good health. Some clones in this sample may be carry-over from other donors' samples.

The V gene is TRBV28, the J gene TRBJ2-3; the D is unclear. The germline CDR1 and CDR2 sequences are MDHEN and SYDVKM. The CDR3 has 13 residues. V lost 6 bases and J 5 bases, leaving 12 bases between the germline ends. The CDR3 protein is CASRNPRQDTQYF. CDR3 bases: TGTGCCAGCAGAAACCCCCGCCAAGATACGCAGTATTTT.

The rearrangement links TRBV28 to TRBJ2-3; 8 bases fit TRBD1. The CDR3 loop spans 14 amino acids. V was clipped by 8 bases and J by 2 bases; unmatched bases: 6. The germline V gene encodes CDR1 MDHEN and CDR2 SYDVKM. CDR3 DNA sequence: TGTGCCAGCGGGACAGGACGCTCCACAGATACGCAGTATTTT. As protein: CASGTGRSTDTQYF.

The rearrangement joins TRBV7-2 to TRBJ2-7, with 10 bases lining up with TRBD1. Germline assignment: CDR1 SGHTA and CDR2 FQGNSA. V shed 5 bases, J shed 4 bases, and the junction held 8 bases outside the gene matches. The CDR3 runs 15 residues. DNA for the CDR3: TGTGCCAGCAGCCGACTAGACAGGGGGCTTTACGAGCAGTACTTC. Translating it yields CASSRLDRGLYEQYF. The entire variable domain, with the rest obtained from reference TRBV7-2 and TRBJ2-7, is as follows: GAGVSQSPSNKVTEKGKDVELRCDPISGHTALYWYRQSLGQGLEFLIYFQGNSAPDKSGLPSDRFSAERTGGSVSTLTIQRTQQEDSAVYLCASSRLDRGLYEQYFGPGTRLTVT.

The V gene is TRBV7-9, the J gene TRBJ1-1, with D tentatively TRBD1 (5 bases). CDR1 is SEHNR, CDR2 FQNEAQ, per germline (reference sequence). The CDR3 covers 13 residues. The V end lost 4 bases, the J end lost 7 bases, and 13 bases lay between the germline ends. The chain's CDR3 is CASSSNWGGEAFF. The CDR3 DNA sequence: TGTGCCAGCAGCTCAAACTGGGGGGGTGAAGCTTTCTTT.

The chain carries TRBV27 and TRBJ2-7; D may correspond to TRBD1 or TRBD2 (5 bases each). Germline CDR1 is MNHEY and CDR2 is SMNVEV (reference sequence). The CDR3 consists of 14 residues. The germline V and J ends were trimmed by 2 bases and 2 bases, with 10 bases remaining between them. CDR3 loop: CASSLNGDPYEQYF. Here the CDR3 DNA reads TGTGCCAGCAGTTTAAACGGGGACCCCTACGAGCAGTACTTC.

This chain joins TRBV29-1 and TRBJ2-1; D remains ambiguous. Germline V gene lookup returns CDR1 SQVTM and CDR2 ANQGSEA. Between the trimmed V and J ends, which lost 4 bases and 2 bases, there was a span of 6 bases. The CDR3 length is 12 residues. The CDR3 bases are TGCAGCGTTGTTCCTCCCTACAATGAGCAGTTCTTC. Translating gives CSVVPPYNEQFF.

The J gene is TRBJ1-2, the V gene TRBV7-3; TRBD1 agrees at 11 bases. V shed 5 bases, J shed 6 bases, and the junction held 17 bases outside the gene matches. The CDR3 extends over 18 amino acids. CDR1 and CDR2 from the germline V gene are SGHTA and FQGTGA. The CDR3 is CASSPVPGQGGSVNGYTF. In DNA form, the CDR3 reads TGTGCCAGCAGCCCGGTCCCGGGACAGGGGGGGTCTGTCAATGGCTACACCTTC.

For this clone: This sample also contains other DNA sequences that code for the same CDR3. CDR3 loop: CASSRQGGTEAFF. The CDR3 DNA is TGTGCCAGCAGCCGACAGGGAGGCACTGAAGCTTTCTTT. The chain recombines TRBV7-9 with TRBJ1-1; 7 nucleotides align to TRBD1. Germline V gene lookup returns CDR1 SEHNR and CDR2 FQNEAQ (reference sequence). The length of the CDR3 is 13 residues. The trim removed 5 bases at V and 4 bases at J, leaving 4 bases unmatched. The full variable domain, its missing parts supplied by reference TRBV7-9 and TRBJ1-1, is DTGVSQNPRHKITKRGQNVTFRCDPISEHNRLYWYRQTLGQGPEFLTYFQNEAQLEKSRLLSDRFSAERPKGSFSTLEIQRTEQGDSAMYLCASSRQGGTEAFFGQGTRLTVV.

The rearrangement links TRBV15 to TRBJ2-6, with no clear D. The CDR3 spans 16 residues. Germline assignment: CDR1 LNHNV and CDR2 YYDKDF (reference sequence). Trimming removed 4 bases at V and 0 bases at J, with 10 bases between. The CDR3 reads CATSTETYSGANVLTF. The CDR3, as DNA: TGTGCCACCAGCACAGAGACTTACTCTGGGGCCAACGTCCTGACTTTC.

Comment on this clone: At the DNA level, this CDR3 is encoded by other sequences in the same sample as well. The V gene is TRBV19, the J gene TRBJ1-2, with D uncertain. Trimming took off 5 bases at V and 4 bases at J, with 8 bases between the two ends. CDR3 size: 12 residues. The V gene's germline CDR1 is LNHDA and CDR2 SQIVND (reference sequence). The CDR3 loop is CASSGSLYGYTF. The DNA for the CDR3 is TGTGCCAGTAGTGGCAGCCTCTATGGCTACACCTTC.

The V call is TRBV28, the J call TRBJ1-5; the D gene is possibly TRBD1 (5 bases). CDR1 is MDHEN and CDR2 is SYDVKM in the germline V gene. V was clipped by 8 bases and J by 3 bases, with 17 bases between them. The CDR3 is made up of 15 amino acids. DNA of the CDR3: TGTGCCAGCTCCATTCCCGGGGGTCCCAATCAGCCCCAGCATTTT. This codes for CASSIPGGPNQPQHF.

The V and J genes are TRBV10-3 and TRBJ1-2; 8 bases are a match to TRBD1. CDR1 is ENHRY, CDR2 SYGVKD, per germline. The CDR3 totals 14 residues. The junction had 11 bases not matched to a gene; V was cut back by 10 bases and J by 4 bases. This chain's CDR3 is CATLTAGGSYGYTF. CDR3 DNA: TGTGCCACCCTCACAGCAGGGGGCAGCTATGGCTACACCTTC.

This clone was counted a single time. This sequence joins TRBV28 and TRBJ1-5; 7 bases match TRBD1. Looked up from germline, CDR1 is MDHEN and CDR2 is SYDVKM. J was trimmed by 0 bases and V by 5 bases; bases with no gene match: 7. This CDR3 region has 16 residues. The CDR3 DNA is TGTGCCAGCAGTGTCGGGACAGTGAATAGCAATCAGCCCCAGCATTTT. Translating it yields CASSVGTVNSNQPQHF. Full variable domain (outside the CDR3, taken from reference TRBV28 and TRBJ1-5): DVKVTQSSRYLVKRTGEKVFLECVQDMDHENMFWYRQDPGLGLRLIYFSYDVKMKEKGDIPEGYSVSREKKERFSLILESASTNQTSMYLCASSVGTVNSNQPQHFGDGTRLSIL.

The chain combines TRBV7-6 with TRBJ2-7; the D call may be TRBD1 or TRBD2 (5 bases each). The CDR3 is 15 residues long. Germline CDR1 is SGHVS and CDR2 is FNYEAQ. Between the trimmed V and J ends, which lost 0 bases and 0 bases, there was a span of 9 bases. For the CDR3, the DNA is TGTGCCAGCAGCTTAGCGCCAGGGAGCTCCTACGAGCAGTACTTC. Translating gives CASSLAPGSSYEQYF.

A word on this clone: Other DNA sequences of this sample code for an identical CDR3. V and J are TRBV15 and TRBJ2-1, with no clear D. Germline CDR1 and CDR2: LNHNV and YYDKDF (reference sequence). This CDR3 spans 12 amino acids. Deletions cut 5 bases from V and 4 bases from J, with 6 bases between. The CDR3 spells CATSSAYNEQFF. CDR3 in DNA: TGTGCCACCAGCTCAGCTTACAATGAGCAGTTCTTC.

The CDR3 DNA reads as TGCGCCAGCAGCCAAGTGCTCATCCCGGGCTCGAAGGAGCAGTTCTTC. Its protein is CASSQVLIPGSKEQFF. J is TRBJ2-1 and V is TRBV4-1, with D unresolved. The V gene lost 1 base and the J gene lost 10 bases, with 20 bases spanning the gap. CDR3 size: 16 residues. Per germline, CDR1 MGHRA and CDR2 YSYEKL.

The CDR3, as DNA: TGTGCCAGCAGCTTTGGGAGCGGGACAGGGACCTTTGAAGCTTTCTTT. This encodes CASSFGSGTGTFEAFF. The V call is TRBV5-6, the J call TRBJ1-1, with 9 bases that match TRBD1. CDR1 is SGHDT and CDR2 is YYEEEE in the germline V gene. The CDR3 consists of 16 residues. The V and J ends lost 2 bases and 7 bases, in that order; junction bases with no gene match: 12.